This entry describes one T cell receptor beta chain. The CDR3 loop spans 11 amino acids. Trimming pared 3 bases from V and 3 bases from J, leaving 6 bases between. Germline V gene sequence: CDR1 DFQATT, CDR2 SNEGSKA (reference sequence). TCRdb's copy holds only in-frame clones and misses some; the assay was immunoSEQ multiplex PCR. In the table there are 150,000 to 200,000 clones, 70% to 85% of which are singletons. This sample was taken from a study of blood T cell repertoires in COVID-19. Study summary: Sources were T cells, B-cell-depleted T cells, or PBMCs; the material itself was cDNA or gDNA.

The sample consisted of peripheral blood. The chain links TRBV20-1 to TRBJ2-7; the D is unclear. The sequence was collected from an elderly woman with acute or convalescent COVID-19. CDR3 sequence reads: CSARNSYEQYF. The CDR3 DNA sequence: TGCAGTGCTAGGAATAGCTACGAGCAGTACTTC.